A selection of T cell receptor beta chains follows, all from one sample in a study of blood T cells in healthy people across ages. TCRdb re-called the 5' RACE reads with MiXCR, one entry per CDR3 protein. Of 850,000 to 1,300,000 distinct CDR3 sequences detected, around 45% appear once; the ten largest clones hold 15% to 20%. The sequenced material came from blood. These receptors were collected from a woman aged 55-75 years in good health. The CDR3 runs from the conserved cysteine through the conserved F or W.

V: TRBV29-1; J: TRBJ2-5; CDR3: CSVEGPNNEQYF
V: TRBV14; J: TRBJ2-7; CDR3: CASSSSGVYEQYF
V: TRBV3-1; J: TRBJ2-1; CDR3: CASSLSGISYNEQFF
V: TRBV10-3; J: TRBJ2-2; CDR3: CAISDGIGELFF
V: TRBV29-1; J: TRBJ2-7; CDR3: CSVGMAGAYGEQYF
V: TRBV5-5; J: TRBJ1-1; CDR3: CASSTRQGGTEAFF
V: TRBV2; J: TRBJ2-3; CDR3: CASKEKTGGGTQYF
V: TRBV5-1; J: TRBJ1-5; CDR3: CASSLTGQLNQPQHF
V: TRBV29-1; J: TRBJ1-2; CDR3: CSVLGEGYGYTF
V: TRBV5-1; J: TRBJ1-1; CDR3: CASSIAGSMNTEAFF
V: TRBV29-1; J: TRBJ2-1; CDR3: CSAGPSGHEQFF
V: TRBV7-8; J: TRBJ2-7; CDR3: CASSAQGWYEQYF
V: TRBV6-5; J: .; CDR3: CASSYLSEQYF
V: TRBV30; J: TRBJ2-3; CDR3: CAWSLQGSSTDTQYF
V: TRBV6-6; J: TRBJ2-1; CDR3: CASIGLAGGSYNEQFF
V: TRBV12-3/TRBV12-4; J: TRBJ1-2; CDR3: CASSPGTLGYTF
V: TRBV6-5; J: TRBJ2-3; CDR3: CASNMGHRTDTQYF
V: TRBV29-1; J: TRBJ2-1; CDR3: CSVVTGGGEQFF
V: TRBV6-5; J: TRBJ2-6; CDR3: CASSHAGSGANVLTF
V: TRBV9; J: TRBJ2-2; CDR3: CASSLWASGSYANTGELFF
V: TRBV5-1; J: TRBJ2-7; CDR3: CASSLRDPTYEQYF
V: TRBV11-1; J: TRBJ2-1; CDR3: CASSVSHGLADLEQFF
V: TRBV27; J: TRBJ1-2; CDR3: CASSLNSLLGYGYTF
V: TRBV20-1; J: TRBJ2-7; CDR3: CSARVTGGEQYF
V: TRBV7-6; J: TRBJ2-7; CDR3: CASSLTAGDSYEQYF
V: TRBV7-2; J: TRBJ2-5; CDR3: CASSFGRGGETQYF
V: TRBV5-6; J: TRBJ1-2; CDR3: CASQLGGRATHGYTF
V: TRBV29-1; J: TRBJ2-5; CDR3: CSVAAGNQETQYF
V: TRBV2; J: TRBJ2-3; CDR3: CASRGGSTDTQYF
V: TRBV6-1; J: TRBJ2-3; CDR3: CASGGLPPDTQYF
V: TRBV9; J: TRBJ2-1; CDR3: CHSSVANRATYNEQFF
V: TRBV3-1; J: .; CDR3: CASSQDPTGGLKTQYF
V: TRBV9; J: TRBJ2-5; CDR3: CASSGRTTQETQYF
V: TRBV12-3/TRBV12-4; J: TRBJ2-3; CDR3: CASRVGRPSTDTQYF
V: TRBV18; J: TRBJ2-3; CDR3: CASSPWQDRDTQYF
V: TRBV7-9; J: TRBJ2-5; CDR3: CASSLGDKQGETQYF